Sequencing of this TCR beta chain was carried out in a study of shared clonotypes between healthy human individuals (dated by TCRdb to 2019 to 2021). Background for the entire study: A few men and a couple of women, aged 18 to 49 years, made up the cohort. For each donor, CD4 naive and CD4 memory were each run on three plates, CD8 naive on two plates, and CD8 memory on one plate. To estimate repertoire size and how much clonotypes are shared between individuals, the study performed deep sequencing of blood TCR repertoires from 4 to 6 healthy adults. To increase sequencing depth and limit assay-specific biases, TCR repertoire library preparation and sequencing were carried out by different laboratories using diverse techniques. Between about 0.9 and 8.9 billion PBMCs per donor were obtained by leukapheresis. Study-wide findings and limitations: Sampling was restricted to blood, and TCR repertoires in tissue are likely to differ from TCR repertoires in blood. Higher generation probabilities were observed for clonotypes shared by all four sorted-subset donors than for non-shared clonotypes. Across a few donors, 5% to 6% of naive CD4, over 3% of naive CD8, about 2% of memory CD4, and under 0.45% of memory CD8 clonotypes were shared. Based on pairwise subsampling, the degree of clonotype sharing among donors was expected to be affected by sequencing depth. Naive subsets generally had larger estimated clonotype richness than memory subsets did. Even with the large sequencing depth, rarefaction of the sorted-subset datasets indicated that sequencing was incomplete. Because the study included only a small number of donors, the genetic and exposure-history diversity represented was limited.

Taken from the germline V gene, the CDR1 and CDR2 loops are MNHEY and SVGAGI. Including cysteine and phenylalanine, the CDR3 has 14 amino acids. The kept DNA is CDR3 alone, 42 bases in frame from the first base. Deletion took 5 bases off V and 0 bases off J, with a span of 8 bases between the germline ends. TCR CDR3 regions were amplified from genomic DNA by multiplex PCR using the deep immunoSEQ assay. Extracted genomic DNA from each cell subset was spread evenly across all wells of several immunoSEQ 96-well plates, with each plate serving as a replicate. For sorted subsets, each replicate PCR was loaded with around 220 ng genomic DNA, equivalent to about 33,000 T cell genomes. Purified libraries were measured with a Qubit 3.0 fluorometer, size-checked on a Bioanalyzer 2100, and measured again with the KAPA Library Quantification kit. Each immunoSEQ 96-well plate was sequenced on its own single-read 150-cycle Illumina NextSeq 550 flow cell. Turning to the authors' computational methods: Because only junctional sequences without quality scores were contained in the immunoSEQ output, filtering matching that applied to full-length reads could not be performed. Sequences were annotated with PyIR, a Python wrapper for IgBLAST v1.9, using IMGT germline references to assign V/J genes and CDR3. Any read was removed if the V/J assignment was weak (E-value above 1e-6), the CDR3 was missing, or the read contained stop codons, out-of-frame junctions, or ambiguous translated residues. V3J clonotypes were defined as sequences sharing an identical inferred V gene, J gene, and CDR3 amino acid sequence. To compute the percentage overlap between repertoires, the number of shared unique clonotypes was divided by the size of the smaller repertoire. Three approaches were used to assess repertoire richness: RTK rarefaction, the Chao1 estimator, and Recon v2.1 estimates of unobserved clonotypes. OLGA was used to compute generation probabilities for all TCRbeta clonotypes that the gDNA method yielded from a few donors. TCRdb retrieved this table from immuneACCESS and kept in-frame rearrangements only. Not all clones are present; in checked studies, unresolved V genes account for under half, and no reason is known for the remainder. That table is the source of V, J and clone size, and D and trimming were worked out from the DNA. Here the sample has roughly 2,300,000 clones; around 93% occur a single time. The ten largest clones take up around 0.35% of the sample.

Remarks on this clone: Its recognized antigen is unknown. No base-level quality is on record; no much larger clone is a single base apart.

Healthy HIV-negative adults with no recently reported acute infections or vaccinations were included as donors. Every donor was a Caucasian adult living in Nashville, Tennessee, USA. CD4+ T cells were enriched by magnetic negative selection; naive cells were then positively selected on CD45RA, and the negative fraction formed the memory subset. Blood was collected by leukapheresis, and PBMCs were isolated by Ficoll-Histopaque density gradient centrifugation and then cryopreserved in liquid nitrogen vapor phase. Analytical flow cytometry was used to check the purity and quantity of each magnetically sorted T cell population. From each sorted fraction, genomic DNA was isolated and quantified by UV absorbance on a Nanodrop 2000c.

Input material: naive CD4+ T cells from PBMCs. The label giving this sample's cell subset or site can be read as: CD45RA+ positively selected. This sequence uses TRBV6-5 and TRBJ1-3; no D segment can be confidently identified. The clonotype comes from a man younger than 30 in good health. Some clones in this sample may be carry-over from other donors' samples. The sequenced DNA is TGTGCCAGCAGTCCCATCCTCTCTGGAAACACCATATATTTT. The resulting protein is CASSPILSGNTIYF.